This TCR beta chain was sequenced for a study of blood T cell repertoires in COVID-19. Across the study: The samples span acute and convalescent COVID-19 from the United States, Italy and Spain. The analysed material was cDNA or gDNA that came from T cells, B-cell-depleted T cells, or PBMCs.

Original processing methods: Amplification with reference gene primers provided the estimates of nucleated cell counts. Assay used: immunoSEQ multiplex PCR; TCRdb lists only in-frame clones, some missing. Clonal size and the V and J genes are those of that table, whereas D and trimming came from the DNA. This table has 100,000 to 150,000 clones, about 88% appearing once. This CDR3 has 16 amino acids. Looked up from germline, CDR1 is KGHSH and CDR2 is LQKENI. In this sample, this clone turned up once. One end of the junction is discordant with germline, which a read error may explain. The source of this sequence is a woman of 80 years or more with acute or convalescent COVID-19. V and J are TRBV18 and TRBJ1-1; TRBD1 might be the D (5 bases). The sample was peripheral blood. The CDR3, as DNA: TGTGCCGGCTCACCACGGACACTTAAGATGAACACTGAAGCTTTCTTT. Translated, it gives CAGSPRTLKMNTEAFF.